This TCR beta chain was profiled in a study of memory CD4+ T cells and cytomegalovirus serostatus. Single viable CD3+CD4+CD8-CD45RO+ cells were sorted as the memory CD4+ T cells. The table came from immunoSEQ multiplex PCR; TCRdb's copy has only in-frame clones and leaves some out. This sample carries under 35,000 clones, under 80% of them seen once, and the ten largest clones take less than 0.75%. The junction had 11 bases not matched to a gene; V was cut back by 0 bases and J by 4 bases. Germline lookup yields CDR1 MGHRA and CDR2 YSYEKL. The CDR3 contains 17 residues. This clonotype was obtained from an adult in good health and CMV-seronegative. Some clones in this sample may be carry-over from other donors' samples. The sample consisted of memory CD4+ T cells from blood. The rearrangement joins TRBV4-1 to TRBJ1-2; 7 bases align to TRBD1. The CDR3 nucleotides are TGCGCCAGCAGCCAAGATCAGGGGGGGGGCGCGATCTATGGCTACACCTTC. It encodes CASSQDQGGGAIYGYTF.